Sequencing of this T cell receptor beta chain was carried out in a study of PD-1 blockade in classical Hodgkin lymphoma. Germline V gene lookup returns CDR1 SGDLS and CDR2 YYNGEE. The CDR3 has 14 amino acids. V lost 4 bases, J lost 3 bases, and 4 bases stayed unmatched. A note on this clone: Its specificity is not known.

Here immunoSEQ multiplex PCR was the method, and the copy in TCRdb shows in-frame clones only, minus some. The sample holds roughly 29,000 clones, approximately 80% seen once. Study-level findings and limits: The origin of the repertoire differences remains undefined, with disease activity or prior therapy as possible causes. As was reported, newly diagnosed patients showed lower baseline TCR diversity than healthy donors did.

Time point noted: cycle 4 day 1 (C4D1), after about 6 weeks of nivolumab. After autologous stem cell transplantation all patients relapsed, and prior brentuximab vedotin exposure differed between cohorts. Researchers report purifying CD4+ T cells from thawed PBMCs by magnetic negative selection. The rearrangement uses TRBV9 and TRBJ2-5; 9 positions agree with TRBD2. The sequence came from a human donor with classical Hodgkin lymphoma. Specimen: CD4+ T cells from blood, collected before the fourth cycle of nivolumab. The CDR3 DNA is TGTGCCAGCAGCCCAGGGACTAGCAAAGAGACCCAGTACTTC. Protein product: CASSPGTSKETQYF.